A single sample is the source of the 9 T cell receptor beta chains below, sequenced in a study of blood T cells in healthy people across ages. Combining a sample-barcoded 5' primer with a J-beta primer mix, a second PCR ran for about 6 to 12 cycles. Via MiXCR, TCRdb re-called the 5' RACE reads, giving one row per CDR3 protein. The repertoire includes 780,000 or so distinct CDR3 sequences, about 55% of them detected once, and roughly two fifths sits in the top ten. The sample taken for sequencing was blood. These TCRs come from a man at least 80 years old in good health.

V and J are TRBV20-1 and TRBJ2-3; TRBD2 matches 9 bases. The CDR3 is made up of 15 amino acids. Germline assignment: CDR1 DFQATT and CDR2 SNEGSKA (reference sequence). The V segment lost 3 bases and the J segment 14 bases; nucleotides outside the gene matches: 18. The chain's CDR3 is CSARGAGGWYRYAYF. The CDR3 nucleotides are TGCAGTGCTAGGGGAGCGGGAGGATGGTACAGATACGCGTATTTT.

The chain uses TRBV9 and TRBJ2-1, with 8 bases fitting TRBD2. Germline assignment: CDR1 SGDLS and CDR2 YYNGEE. The ends lost 3 bases at V and 9 bases at J; junction bases unmatched: 8. CDR3 length: 14 amino acids. CDR3 region: CASSETSVGGEQFF. CDR3 DNA: TGTGCCAGCAGCGAGACTAGCGTCGGGGGTGAGCAGTTCTTC.

The chain is built from TRBV2 and TRBJ2-5, with 9 positions matching TRBD1. With the DNA end fitting TRBJ2-7 better, the J assignment may be wrong. The CDR3 extends over 14 amino acids. CDR1 and CDR2 (germline): SNHLY, FYNNEI. Here the CDR3 reads CASAGWGQGGEQYF. CDR3 in DNA: TGTGCCAGCGCCGGTTGGGGACAGGGTGGCGAGCAGTACTTC.

Only a few counts were recorded for this clonotype. This sequence joins TRBV7-2 and TRBJ2-3, with 7 bases matching TRBD2. CDR1 SGHTA and CDR2 FQGNSA come from the germline V gene. V lost 1 base, J lost 14 bases, and 15 bases stayed unmatched. The CDR3 extends over 15 amino acids. CDR3 protein: CASSLGGSRRRYAYF. CDR3 nucleotides: TGTGCCAGCAGCTTAGGCGGGAGTAGAAGGAGATACGCGTATTTT.

This clonotype has only a few counts. V usage is TRBV20-1 and J usage is TRBJ2-3, with TRBD1 as a possible D gene (5 bases). This CDR3 spans 19 amino acids. Germline loops: CDR1 DFQATT, CDR2 SNEGSKA (reference sequence). Trimming left V 3 bases short and J 14 bases short, with 39 bases between. The CDR3, as DNA: TGCAGTGCTAGGACCTGGGGCCTAGGTCGGATAAGAATCCACAGATACGCGTATTTT. Encoded protein: CSARTWGLGRIRIHRYAYF.

The rearrangement joins TRBV5-1 to TRBJ2-7; weak D call: TRBD2 (6 bases). Germline V lookup: CDR1 SGHRS, CDR2 YFSETQ. V was pared by 0 bases and J by 2 bases, with 24 bases between. CDR3 length equals 19 residues. The CDR3 here is CASSLGPILMGGTPYEQYF. The CDR3 nucleotides are TGCGCCAGCAGCTTGGGGCCGATTTTAATGGGCGGGACTCCCTACGAGCAGTACTTC.

This clonotype has only one observation. The J gene is TRBJ2-3, the V gene TRBV20-1; 10 bases are shared with TRBD2. The CDR3 length is 16 residues. CDR1 is DFQATT and CDR2 is SNEGSKA in the germline V gene (reference sequence). With 5 bases clipped from V and 5 bases from J, the junction kept 13 bases outside the gene matches. The CDR3 sequence is CSAGLAGEIGIDTQYF. The CDR3 DNA is TGCAGTGCTGGGCTAGCGGGAGAAATCGGGATAGATACGCAGTATTTT.

The chain is built from TRBV24-1 and TRBJ2-2; D remains ambiguous. The germline gives CDR1 KGHDR, CDR2 SFDVKD. The CDR3 totals 14 residues. Trimming took 3 bases from V and 9 from J, leaving 13 bases between them. This CDR3 is CATSDPDRPWELFF. Here the CDR3 DNA reads TGTGCCACCAGTGATCCGGACCGTCCATGGGAGCTGTTTTTT.

The chain links TRBV3-1 to TRBJ2-4; 9 bases map to TRBD2. The CDR3 extends over 15 amino acids. The trim removed 6 bases at V and 6 bases at J, leaving 9 bases unmatched. Per germline, CDR1 LGHDT and CDR2 YNNKEL (reference sequence). This CDR3 reads CASSIAGVSVNIQYF. CDR3 coding DNA: TGTGCCAGCAGTATAGCGGGAGTCTCGGTAAACATTCAGTACTTC.